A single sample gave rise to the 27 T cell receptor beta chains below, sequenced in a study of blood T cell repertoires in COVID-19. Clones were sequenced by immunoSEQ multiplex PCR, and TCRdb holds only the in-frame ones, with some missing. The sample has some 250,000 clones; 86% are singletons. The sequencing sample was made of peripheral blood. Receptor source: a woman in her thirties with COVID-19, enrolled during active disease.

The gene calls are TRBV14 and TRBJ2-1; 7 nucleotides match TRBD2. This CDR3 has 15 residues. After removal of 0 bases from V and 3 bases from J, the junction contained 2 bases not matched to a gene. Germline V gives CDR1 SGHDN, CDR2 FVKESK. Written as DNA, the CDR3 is TGTGCCAGCAGCCAAGATGAGCGGGGCTACAATGAGCAGTTCTTC. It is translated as CASSQDERGYNEQFF.

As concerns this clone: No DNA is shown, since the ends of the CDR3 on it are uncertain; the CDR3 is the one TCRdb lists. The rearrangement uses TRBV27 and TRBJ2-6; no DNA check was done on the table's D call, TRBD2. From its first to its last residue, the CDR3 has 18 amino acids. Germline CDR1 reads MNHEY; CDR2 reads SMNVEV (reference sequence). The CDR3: CASSSSGRPSSGANVLTF.

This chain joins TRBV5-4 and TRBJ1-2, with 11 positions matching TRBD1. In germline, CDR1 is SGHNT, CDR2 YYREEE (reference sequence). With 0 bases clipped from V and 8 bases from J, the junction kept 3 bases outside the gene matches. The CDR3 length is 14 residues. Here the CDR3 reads CASSLGTGGRGYTF. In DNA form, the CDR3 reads TGTGCCAGCAGCTTGGGGACAGGGGGCCGAGGCTACACCTTC.

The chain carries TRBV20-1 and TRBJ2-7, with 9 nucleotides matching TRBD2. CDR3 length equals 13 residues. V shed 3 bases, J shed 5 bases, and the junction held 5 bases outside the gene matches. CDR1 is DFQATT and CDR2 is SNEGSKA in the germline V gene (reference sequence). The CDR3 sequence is CSASEASGNEQYF. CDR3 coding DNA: TGCAGTGCTAGTGAGGCTAGCGGGAACGAGCAGTACTTC.

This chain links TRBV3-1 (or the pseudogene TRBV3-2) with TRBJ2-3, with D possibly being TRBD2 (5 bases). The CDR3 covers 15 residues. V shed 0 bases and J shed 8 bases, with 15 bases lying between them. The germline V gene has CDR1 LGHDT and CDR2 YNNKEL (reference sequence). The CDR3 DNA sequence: TGTGCCAGCAGCCAAGATGTCGGGGAAGGTCGTACGCAGTATTTT. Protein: CASSQDVGEGRTQYF.

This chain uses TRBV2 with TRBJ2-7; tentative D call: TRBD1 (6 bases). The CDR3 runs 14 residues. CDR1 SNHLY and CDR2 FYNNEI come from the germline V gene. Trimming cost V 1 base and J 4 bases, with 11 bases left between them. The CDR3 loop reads CASSEGGTLYEQYF. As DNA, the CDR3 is TGTGCCAGCAGTGAAGGAGGGACACTTTACGAGCAGTACTTC. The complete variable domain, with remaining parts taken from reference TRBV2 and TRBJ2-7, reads EPEVTQTPSHQVTQMGQEVILRCVPISNHLYFYWYRQILGQKVEFLVSFYNNEISEKSEIFDDQFSVERPDGSNFTLKIRSTKLEDSAMYFCASSEGGTLYEQYFGPGTRLTVT.

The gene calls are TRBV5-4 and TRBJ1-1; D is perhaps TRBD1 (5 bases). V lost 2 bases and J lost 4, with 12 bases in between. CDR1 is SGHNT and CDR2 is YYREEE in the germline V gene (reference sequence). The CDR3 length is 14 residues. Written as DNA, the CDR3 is TGTGCCAGCAGCTTAGGGGAAAGGGGCACTGAAGCTTTCTTT. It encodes CASSLGERGTEAFF.

The CDR3 DNA follows: TGTGCCAGCAGCTTGGGCTCGACGACAGCCCTACAGGGAAACACCATATATTTT. Residues: CASSLGSTTALQGNTIYF. The chain links TRBV5-6 to TRBJ1-3, with a tentative D call TRBD1 (5 bases). This CDR3 is 18 amino acids long. Trimming pared 0 bases from V and 4 bases from J, leaving 20 bases between. The germline gives CDR1 SGHDT, CDR2 YYEEEE.

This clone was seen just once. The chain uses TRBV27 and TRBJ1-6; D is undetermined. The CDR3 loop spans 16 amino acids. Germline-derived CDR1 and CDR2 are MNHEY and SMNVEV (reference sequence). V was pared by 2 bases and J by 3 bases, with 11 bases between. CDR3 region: CASSLGGGLYNSPLHF. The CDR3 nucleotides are TGTGCCAGCAGTTTAGGTGGAGGCCTCTATAATTCACCCCTCCACTTT.

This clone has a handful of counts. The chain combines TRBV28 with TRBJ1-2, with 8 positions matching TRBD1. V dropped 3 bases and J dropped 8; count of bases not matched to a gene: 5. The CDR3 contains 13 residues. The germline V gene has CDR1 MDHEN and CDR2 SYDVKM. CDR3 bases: TGTGCCAGCAGTTTCAGGTCAGGGGGCGGCTACACCTTC. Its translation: CASSFRSGGGYTF.

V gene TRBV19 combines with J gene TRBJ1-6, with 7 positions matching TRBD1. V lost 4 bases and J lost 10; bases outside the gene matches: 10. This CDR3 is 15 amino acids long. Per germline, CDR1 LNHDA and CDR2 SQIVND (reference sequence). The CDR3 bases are TGTGCCAGTAGTAGTACAGGGGACGCTGGGTCACCCCTCCACTTT. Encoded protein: CASSSTGDAGSPLHF.

DNA for the CDR3: TGCGCCAGCAGCTCGAATACTCCAGGACAGGCTCAACCTAGCACAGATACGCAGTATTTT. Encoded protein: CASSSNTPGQAQPSTDTQYF. The genes are TRBV5-1 and TRBJ2-3; 7 nucleotides align to TRBD1. With V trimmed by 3 bases and J by 0 bases, 19 bases remained unmatched. Germline V gives CDR1 SGHRS, CDR2 YFSETQ. CDR3 size: 20 residues.

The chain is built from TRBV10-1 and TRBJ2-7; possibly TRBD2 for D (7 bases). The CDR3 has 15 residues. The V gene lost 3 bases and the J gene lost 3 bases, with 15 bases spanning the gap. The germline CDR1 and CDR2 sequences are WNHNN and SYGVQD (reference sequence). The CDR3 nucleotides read TGCGCCAGCAGTGACGGGGGGCGCGGAGTCTACGAGCAGTACTTC. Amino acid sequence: CASSDGGRGVYEQYF.

For the CDR3, the DNA is TGTGCCAGCAGCTTAGGGGGGGGCCCATACAATGAGCAGTTCTTC. This encodes CASSLGGGPYNEQFF. This chain uses TRBV7-2 with TRBJ2-1, with D tentatively TRBD2 (7 bases). Trimming took 1 base from V and 4 from J, leaving 11 bases between them. Germline values: CDR1 SGHTA, CDR2 FQGNSA. CDR3 size: 15 residues.

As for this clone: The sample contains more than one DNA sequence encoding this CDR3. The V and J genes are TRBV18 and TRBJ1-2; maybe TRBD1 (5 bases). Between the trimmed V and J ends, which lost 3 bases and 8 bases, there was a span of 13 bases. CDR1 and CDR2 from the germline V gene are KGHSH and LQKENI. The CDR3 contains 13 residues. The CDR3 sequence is CASSPASGDGYTF. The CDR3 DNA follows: TGTGCCAGCTCACCGGCATCGGGGGACGGCTACACCTTC. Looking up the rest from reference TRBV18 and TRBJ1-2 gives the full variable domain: NAGVMQNPRHLVRRRGQEARLRCSPMKGHSHVYWYRQLPEEGLKFMVYLQKENIIDESGMPKERFSAEFPKEGPSILRIQQVVRGDSAAYFCASSPASGDGYTFGSGTRLTVV.

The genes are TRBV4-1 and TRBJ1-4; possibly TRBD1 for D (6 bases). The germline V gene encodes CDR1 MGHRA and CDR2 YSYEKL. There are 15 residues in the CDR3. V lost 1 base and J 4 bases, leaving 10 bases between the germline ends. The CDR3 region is CASSQGPGDNEKLFF. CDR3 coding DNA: TGCGCCAGCAGCCAAGGGCCAGGGGATAATGAAAAACTGTTTTTT.

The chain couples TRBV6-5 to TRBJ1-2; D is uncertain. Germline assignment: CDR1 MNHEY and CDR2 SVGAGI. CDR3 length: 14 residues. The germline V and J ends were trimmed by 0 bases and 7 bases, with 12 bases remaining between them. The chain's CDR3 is CASSYSSFGSGYTF. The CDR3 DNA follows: TGTGCCAGCAGTTACTCGTCCTTCGGGTCTGGCTACACCTTC.

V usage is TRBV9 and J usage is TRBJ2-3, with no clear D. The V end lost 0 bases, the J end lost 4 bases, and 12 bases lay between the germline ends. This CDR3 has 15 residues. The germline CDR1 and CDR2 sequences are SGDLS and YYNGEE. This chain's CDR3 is CASSVEGRLADTQYF. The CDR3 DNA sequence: TGTGCCAGCAGCGTAGAAGGCAGGCTCGCAGATACGCAGTATTTT.

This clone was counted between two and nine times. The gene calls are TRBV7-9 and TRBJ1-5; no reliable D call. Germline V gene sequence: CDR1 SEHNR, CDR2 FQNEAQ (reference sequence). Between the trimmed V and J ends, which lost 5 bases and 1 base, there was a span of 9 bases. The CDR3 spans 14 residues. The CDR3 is CASSLGWSNQPQHF. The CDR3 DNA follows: TGTGCCAGCAGCCTCGGGTGGAGCAATCAGCCCCAGCATTTT.

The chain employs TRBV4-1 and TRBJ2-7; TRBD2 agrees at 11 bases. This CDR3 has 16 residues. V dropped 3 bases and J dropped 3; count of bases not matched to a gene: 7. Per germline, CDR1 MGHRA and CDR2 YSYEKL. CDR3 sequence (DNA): TGCGCCAGCAGCCATTGGACTAGCGGGTTCAGCTACGAGCAGTACTTC. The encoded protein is CASSHWTSGFSYEQYF.

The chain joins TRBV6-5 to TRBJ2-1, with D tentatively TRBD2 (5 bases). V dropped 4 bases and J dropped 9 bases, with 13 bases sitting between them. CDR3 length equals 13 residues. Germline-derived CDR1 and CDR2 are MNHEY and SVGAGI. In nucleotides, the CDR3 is TGTGCCAGCAGTTCCCTCAGAGGGAGTGAGCAGTTCTTC. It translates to CASSSLRGSEQFF.

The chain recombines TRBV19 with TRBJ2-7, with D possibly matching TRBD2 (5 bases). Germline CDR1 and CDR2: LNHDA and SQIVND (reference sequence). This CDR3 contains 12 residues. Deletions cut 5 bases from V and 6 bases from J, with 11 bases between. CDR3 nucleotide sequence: TGTGCCAGTAGTTTCCCGGGATCCGAGCAGTACTTC. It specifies CASSFPGSEQYF.

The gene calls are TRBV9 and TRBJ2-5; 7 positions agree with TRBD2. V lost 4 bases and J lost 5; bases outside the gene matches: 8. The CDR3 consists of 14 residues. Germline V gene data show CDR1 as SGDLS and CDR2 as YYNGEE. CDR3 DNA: TGTGCCAGCAGCCCCTGGGACTATCGGGAGACCCAGTACTTC. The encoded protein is CASSPWDYRETQYF.

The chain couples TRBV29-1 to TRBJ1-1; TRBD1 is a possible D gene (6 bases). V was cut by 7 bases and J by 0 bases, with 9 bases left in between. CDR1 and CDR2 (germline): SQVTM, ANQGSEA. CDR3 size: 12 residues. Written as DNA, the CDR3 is TGCAGCGCTGGACAGATGAACACTGAAGCTTTCTTT. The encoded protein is CSAGQMNTEAFF.

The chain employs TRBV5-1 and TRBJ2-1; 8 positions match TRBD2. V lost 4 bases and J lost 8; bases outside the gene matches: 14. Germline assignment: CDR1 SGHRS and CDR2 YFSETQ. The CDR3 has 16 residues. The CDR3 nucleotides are TGCGCCAGCAGCCCCGGCTCCCGGGGGGGCCTTCATGAGCAGTTCTTC. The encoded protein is CASSPGSRGGLHEQFF. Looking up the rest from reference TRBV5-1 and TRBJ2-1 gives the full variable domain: KAGVTQTPRYLIKTRGQQVTLSCSPISGHRSVSWYQQTPGQGLQFLFEYFSETQRNKGNFPGRFSGRQFSNSRSEMNVSTLELGDSALYLCASSPGSRGGLHEQFFGPGTRLTVL.

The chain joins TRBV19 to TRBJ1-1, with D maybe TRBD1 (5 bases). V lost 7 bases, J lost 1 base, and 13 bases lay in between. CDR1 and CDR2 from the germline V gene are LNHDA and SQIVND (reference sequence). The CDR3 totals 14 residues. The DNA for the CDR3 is TGTGCCAGTATTCTTCAGGGATCGAACACTGAAGCTTTCTTT. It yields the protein CASILQGSNTEAFF.

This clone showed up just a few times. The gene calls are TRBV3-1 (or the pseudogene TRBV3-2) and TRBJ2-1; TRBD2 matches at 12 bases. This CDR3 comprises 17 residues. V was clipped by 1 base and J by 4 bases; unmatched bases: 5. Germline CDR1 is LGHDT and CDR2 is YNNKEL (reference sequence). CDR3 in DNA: TGTGCCAGCAGCCAAGGAACTAGCGGGGGGACATACAATGAGCAGTTCTTC. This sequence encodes CASSQGTSGGTYNEQFF.